The 14 T cell receptor beta chains below all came from one sample that was sequenced in a study of blood T cell repertoires in COVID-19. The data were produced by immunoSEQ multiplex PCR, yet TCRdb's version contains in-frame clones alone and is incomplete. This sample carries 70,000 to 90,000 clones, 65% to 85% of them seen once, and the ten largest clones take approximately 10%. Sequenced sample: peripheral blood. Receptor source: a man aged 70 or older with acute or convalescent COVID-19.

The chain is built from TRBV10-3 and TRBJ1-5, with 8 nucleotides matching TRBD1. V lost 2 bases, J lost 8 bases, and 5 bases stayed unmatched. Germline V lookup: CDR1 ENHRY, CDR2 SYGVKD. The CDR3 consists of 14 residues. Here the CDR3 DNA reads TGTGCCATCAGTGAGCGCAAACAGGGGGAGCCCCAGCATTTT. It specifies CAISERKQGEPQHF.

The genes are TRBV3-1 (or the pseudogene TRBV3-2) and TRBJ1-6; 9 nucleotides agree with TRBD1. Germline V gene sequence: CDR1 LGHDT, CDR2 YNNKEL (reference sequence). Unmatched junction bases numbered 8, after V lost 0 bases and J lost 11 bases. CDR3 length: 16 residues. The CDR3 DNA reads TGTGCCAGCAGCCAAGACAGGACAGGGGTTTGGGCACCCCTCCACTTT. Translation gives CASSQDRTGVWAPLHF.

The CDR3 DNA sequence: TGTGCCAGCAGTTACTCGATTGGCCATTTCCCCCTCCACTTT. It yields the protein CASSYSIGHFPLHF. The chain has TRBV6-5 and TRBJ1-6; D unclear. Germline V gene lookup returns CDR1 MNHEY and CDR2 SVGAGI. CDR3 length: 14 residues. The V end was cut by 0 bases, the J end by 13 bases, with 13 bases between.

This clone was recorded once. The chain carries TRBV19 and TRBJ2-1; 10 bases align to TRBD1. The V gene's germline CDR1 is LNHDA and CDR2 SQIVND (reference sequence). This CDR3 has 16 amino acids. Trimming took 9 bases from V and 6 from J; bases not matched to a gene: 14. CDR3 sequence (DNA): TGTGCCAGCCAAAAGGGGGACAGGGGAAGGGGCAATGAGCAGTTCTTC. Amino acid sequence: CASQKGDRGRGNEQFF.

The rearrangement joins TRBV11-1 to TRBJ1-2; D gene unclear. This CDR3 contains 12 residues. CDR1 SGHAT and CDR2 FQDESV come from the germline V gene (reference sequence). V was trimmed by 3 bases and J by 3 bases, leaving 5 bases between them. This CDR3 reads CASSFGDYGYTF. The CDR3 DNA reads as TGTGCCAGCAGCTTCGGGGACTATGGCTACACCTTC.

The CDR3 loop is CASSYSAAGAISGNTIYF. The CDR3 region has the DNA TGTGCCAGCAGTTACTCTGCGGCAGGGGCGATTTCTGGAAACACCATATATTTT. The chain is built from TRBV6-2 or TRBV6-3 and TRBJ1-3; D possibly corresponds to TRBD1 (6 bases). Trimming removed 0 bases at V and 1 base at J, with 16 bases between. CDR1 is MNHEY, CDR2 SVGEGT, per germline. This CDR3 contains 18 residues.

This rearrangement joins TRBV5-1 to TRBJ2-7; 9 nucleotides match TRBD2. V shed 0 bases, J shed 4 bases, and the junction held 5 bases outside the gene matches. The CDR3 contains 15 residues. Germline lookup yields CDR1 SGHRS and CDR2 YFSETQ. The CDR3 protein is CASSLAAGGTYEQYV. Here the CDR3 DNA reads TGCGCCAGCAGCTTGGCGGCGGGGGGGACGTACGAGCAGTACGTC.

The gene calls are TRBV24-1 and TRBJ1-5, with a tentative D call TRBD1 (5 bases). V was shortened by 2 bases and J by 0 bases, with 10 bases between the two germline ends. Germline CDR1 reads KGHDR; CDR2 reads SFDVKD. The CDR3 sequence is 16 residues long. In DNA form, the CDR3 reads TGTGCCACCAGTGATTCGGGGGTTCGTAGCAATCAGCCCCAGCATTTT. This translates into CATSDSGVRSNQPQHF.

The chain is built from TRBV27 and TRBJ1-5, with a tentative D call TRBD1 (6 bases). CDR1 is MNHEY and CDR2 is SMNVEV in the germline V gene (reference sequence). V shed 6 bases and J shed 7 bases, with 22 bases lying between them. The CDR3 is made up of 16 amino acids. The CDR3 protein is CASSPQGHGLVQPQHF. The CDR3 coding sequence is TGTGCCAGCAGCCCCCAGGGACATGGCTTGGTGCAGCCCCAGCATTTT.

The CDR3, as DNA: TGTGCCAGCAGTGCAGTACAGGGTGTTAGCAATCAGCCCCAGCATTTT. It yields the protein CASSAVQGVSNQPQHF. This chain connects TRBV28 to TRBJ1-5; D perhaps matches TRBD1 (6 bases). The CDR3 spans 16 residues. Germline V gene lookup returns CDR1 MDHEN and CDR2 SYDVKM. With 5 bases removed from V and 0 bases from J, the gap between germline ends came to 14 bases.

The J gene is TRBJ1-3, the V gene TRBV11-2; D unresolved. The germline V gene encodes CDR1 SGHAT and CDR2 FQNNGV. V was clipped by 1 base and J by 4 bases, with 8 bases between them. The CDR3 consists of 14 residues. This CDR3 is CASSLGLEGNTIYF. The CDR3 coding sequence is TGTGCCAGCAGCTTAGGACTGGAAGGAAACACCATATATTTT.

CDR3 nucleotides: TGCGCCAGCAGCCAGCGAGGCACAGATACGCAGTATTTT. Amino acids: CASSQRGTDTQYF. The V and J genes are TRBV4-1 and TRBJ2-3; D is undetermined. This CDR3 has 13 residues. V was clipped by 3 bases and J by 1 base, with 5 bases between them. From germline, CDR1 is MGHRA and CDR2 YSYEKL.

This chain links TRBV11-2 with TRBJ1-6; D possibly corresponds to TRBD1 (5 bases). Trimming stripped 5 bases from V and 9 bases from J, with 20 bases between. The CDR3 contains 16 residues. Germline V gene sequence: CDR1 SGHAT, CDR2 FQNNGV. CDR3 nucleotides: TGTGCCAGCAGCCTGAGGGACTTCGCGGATCTTTCACCCCTCCACTTT. Translation: CASSLRDFADLSPLHF.

V usage is TRBV3-1 (or the pseudogene TRBV3-2) and J usage is TRBJ1-5; D may be TRBD1 (5 bases). Trimming removed 3 bases at V and 6 bases at J, with 18 bases between. Germline V gene lookup returns CDR1 LGHDT and CDR2 YNNKEL (reference sequence). The CDR3 has 16 amino acids. CDR3 in DNA: TGTGCCAGCAGCCACGGAGGGGCGCATAAGACTCAGCCCCAGCATTTT. Protein sequence: CASSHGGAHKTQPQHF.